This T cell receptor beta chain appears in the sequencing data of a study of PD-1 blockade in classical Hodgkin lymphoma. The wider study: Intravenous delivery of nivolumab at 3 mg/kg to patients occurred every 2 weeks. Study conclusions and caveats: The baseline diversity of complete responders showed similarity to that of newly diagnosed patients. Patients excluded were those beginning nivolumab under 1 year after ASCT. Compared with healthy donors, newly diagnosed patients reportedly showed lower baseline TCR diversity.

Stated time point: cycle 4 day 1 (C4D1), after less than 7 weeks of nivolumab. Autologous stem cell transplantation was followed by relapse in every patient, and brentuximab vedotin exposure varied. Starting with thawed PBMCs, CD4+ T cells were purified by magnetic negative selection. Libraries were prepared by immunoSEQ multiplex PCR; TCRdb keeps only in-frame clonotypes and omits some of them. Of 25,000 to 35,000 clones listed, less than 85% are singletons. The CDR3 consists of 14 residues. Per the germline V gene, CDR1 is SGDLS and CDR2 is YYNGEE. With 4 bases removed from V and 3 bases from J, the gap between germline ends came to 12 bases. On this clone: Its antigen is as yet unknown.

This receptor was taken from a human donor with classical Hodgkin lymphoma. The sample here was CD4+ T cells from blood, taken before the fourth cycle of nivolumab. This rearrangement joins TRBV9 to TRBJ2-3; weak D call: TRBD2 (5 bases). Written as DNA, the CDR3 is TGTGCCAGCAGCCCCCTCCGGGGAACAGATACGCAGTATTTT. Its translation: CASSPLRGTDTQYF. The variable domain in full, completed from reference TRBV9 and TRBJ2-3, reads DSGVTQTPKHLITATGQRVTLRCSPRSGDLSVYWYQQSLDQGLQFLIQYYNGEERAKGNILERFSAQQFPDLHSELNLSSLELGDSALYFCASSPLRGTDTQYFGPGTRLTVL.